These T cell receptor beta chains were read from a single sample in a study of cytomegalovirus exposure and HLA in healthy donors. Sequenced by immunoSEQ multiplex PCR; TCRdb stores in-frame clones only, minus some. The sample consists of 59,000 or so clones, 65% to 90% of them appearing once. What was sequenced was PBMCs. These receptors all come from a female donor in good health and CMV-seronegative. Both conserved end residues are part of each CDR3. D genes are given only for firm matches. Size tells how often a clone was seen (once, few, many) or the class of an expanded clone, and some rows leave it out.

clone_size	d_call	v_call	j_call	cdr3_aa	cdr3_nt
few	TRBD1	TRBV19	TRBJ1-4	CASADRGRVIAEKLFF	TGTGCCAGCGCAGACAGGGGGCGCGTAATAGCTGAAAAACTGTTTTTT
-	TRBD1	TRBV19	TRBJ2-7	CATAGTGPYEQYF	TGTGCCACAGCCGGGACAGGCCCCTACGAGCAGTACTTC
once	TRBD2	TRBV15	TRBJ2-1	CATSSGRSGAYNEQFF	TGTGCCACCAGCAGCGGGCGAAGCGGGGCATACAATGAGCAGTTCTTC
-	-	TRBV5-4	TRBJ2-7	CASSWDTFYEQYF	TGTGCCAGCAGCTGGGACACCTTCTACGAGCAGTACTTC
-	TRBD2	TRBV7-3	TRBJ2-2	CASSSELAGQAGELFF	TGTGCCAGCAGCTCGGAACTAGCGGGGCAGGCCGGGGAGCTGTTTTTT
-	TRBD1	TRBV11-2	TRBJ2-7	CASSLATSGGRPYEQYF	TGTGCCAGCAGCTTAGCAACGTCAGGGGGCCGTCCCTACGAGCAGTACTTC
-	TRBD1	TRBV19	TRBJ1-3	CASSATTGTGNTIYF	TGTGCCAGTAGTGCAACGACAGGGACTGGAAACACCATATATTTT
-	-	TRBV7-9	TRBJ1-6	CASSSTRLLRSYNSPLHF	TGTGCCAGCAGCAGCACCCGACTCTTACGCTCCTATAATTCACCCCTCCACTTT
once	TRBD1	TRBV6-6	TRBJ1-5	CASLYGQVGNQPQHF	TGTGCCAGCCTCTACGGACAGGTGGGGAATCAGCCCCAGCATTTT
-	TRBD1	TRBV6-5	TRBJ2-7	CASSYSYRQGKYEQYF	TGTGCCAGCAGTTACTCCTACCGACAGGGAAAGTACGAGCAGTACTTC
-	-	TRBV2	TRBJ1-1	CASSKGRRTVNTEAFF	TGTGCCAGCAGCAAAGGCCGGAGGACGGTGAACACTGAAGCTTTCTTT
-	-	TRBV10-2	TRBJ1-5	CASSEIGGGREPQHF	TGCGCCAGCAGTGAAATTGGTGGGGGCCGGGAGCCCCAGCATTTT
-	-	TRBV18	TRBJ1-3	CASSPAGNTIYF	TGTGCCAGCTCACCCGCTGGAAACACCATATATTTT
-	TRBD1	TRBV7-2	TRBJ1-2	CASSPDRAYGYTF	TGTGCCAGCAGCCCCGACAGGGCCTATGGCTACACCTTC
-	TRBD2	TRBV28	TRBJ2-7	CASSLPGLAGNVNYEQYF	TGTGCCAGCAGTTTGCCCGGCCTAGCGGGTAACGTAAACTACGAGCAGTACTTC
-	-	TRBV21-1	TRBJ1-1	CASSKGGPCYEAFF	TGTGCCAGCAGCAAAGGAGGGCCTTGTTATGAAGCTTTCTTT
-	-	TRBV2	TRBJ1-1	CASSVLMNTEAFF	TGTGCCAGCAGTGTTCTTATGAACACTGAAGCTTTCTTT
-	TRBD1	TRBV19	TRBJ1-5	CASSMGQIYNQPQHF	TGTGCCAGTAGTATGGGACAGATCTACAATCAGCCCCAGCATTTT
-	TRBD1	TRBV7-9	TRBJ2-7	CASSLISGTVYEQYF	TGTGCCAGCAGCCTCATATCCGGGACAGTGTACGAGCAGTACTTC
few	-	TRBV5-4	TRBJ2-7	CASSFGQDSSYEQYF	TGTGCCAGCAGCTTTGGGCAGGACAGTTCCTACGAGCAGTACTTC
-	-	TRBV6-6	TRBJ2-1	CASSPTDYRLLDEQFF	TGTGCCAGCAGTCCTACCGACTATCGATTGTTGGATGAGCAGTTCTTC
-	-	TRBV7-9	TRBJ2-7	CASTQGYEQYF	TGTGCCAGCACGCAGGGCTACGAGCAGTACTTC
-	TRBD1	TRBV11-2	TRBJ1-1	CASSQAPGGFPEAFF	TGTGCCAGCAGCCAGGCCCCAGGGGGTTTCCCTGAAGCTTTCTTT
-	TRBD1	TRBV15	TRBJ2-7	CATSRDRTGIYEQYF	TGTGCCACCAGCAGAGATAGGACAGGGATCTACGAGCAGTACTTC
-	-	TRBV7-9	TRBJ2-2	CASSFRAAGTGELFF	TGTGCCAGCAGTTTTAGGGCCGCAGGGACCGGGGAGCTGTTTTTT
-	-	TRBV4-3	TRBJ1-4	CASSQDRGWDANEKLFF	TGCGCCAGCAGCCAAGATCGGGGTTGGGATGCCAATGAAAAACTGTTTTTT
-	-	TRBV18	TRBJ1-3	CASSQDLEGKNTIYF	TGTGCCAGCTCACAAGACTTAGAGGGAAAAAACACCATATATTTT
-	TRBD2	TRBV10-3	TRBJ2-7	CAIRPSGSSYEQYF	TGTGCCATCAGGCCTAGCGGGAGCTCCTACGAGCAGTACTTC
-	-	TRBV20-1	TRBJ2-7	CSAEQNYEQYF	TGCAGTGCTGAACAGAACTACGAGCAGTACTTC
-	TRBD1	TRBV7-2	TRBJ1-6	CASTPLPGQGYSSPLHF	TGTGCCAGCACCCCTCTTCCGGGACAGGGATATAGTTCACCCCTCCACTTT
once	-	TRBV5-1	TRBJ1-2	CASSDPPYSYGYTF	TGCGCCAGCAGTGATCCACCATATAGCTATGGCTACACCTTC
-	-	TRBV5-1	TRBJ2-7	CASSSRRSYEQYF	TGCGCCAGCAGCTCGCGCCGGAGCTACGAGCAGTACTTC
-	-	TRBV7-3	TRBJ2-2	CASGTGQTGELFF	TGTGCCAGCGGCACAGGTCAAACCGGGGAGCTGTTTTTT
-	-	TRBV7-3	TRBJ2-5	CASSSRGGETQYF	TGTGCCAGCAGCTCTAGGGGGGGGGAGACCCAGTACTTC
-	-	TRBV5-1	TRBJ1-3	CASSPGSGSGNTIYF	TGCGCCAGCAGCCCCGGCTCGGGCTCTGGAAACACCATATATTTT
-	-	TRBV4-1	TRBJ2-7	CASSRGSSYEQYF	TGCGCCAGCAGCCGAGGGAGCTCCTACGAGCAGTACTTC
-	-	TRBV28	TRBJ1-6	CASSSQTGTSSPLHF	TGTGCCAGCAGTTCTCAGACAGGCACGTCTTCACCCCTCCACTTT
-	-	TRBV18	TRBJ2-2	CASSLGDTGELFF	TGTGCCAGCTCATTAGGGGACACCGGGGAGCTGTTTTTT
-	TRBD2	TRBV28	TRBJ2-5	CASSLSPSGSSEETQYF	TGTGCCAGCAGTTTATCCCCTAGCGGGAGTTCTGAAGAGACCCAGTACTTC
-	TRBD1	TRBV19	TRBJ1-2	CASSSQGAYGYTF	TGTGCCAGTAGTTCCCAGGGGGCGTATGGCTACACCTTC
few	-	TRBV21-1	TRBJ1-5	CASRPKLGEPGDQPQHF	TGTGCCAGCAGGCCAAAGCTCGGGGAGCCGGGCGATCAGCCCCAGCATTTT
-	-	TRBV14	TRBJ2-7	CASSLDTGTYYEQYF	TGTGCCAGCAGCCTAGACACGGGAACTTACTACGAGCAGTACTTC
-	-	TRBV2	TRBJ1-2	CASSEALQTRGVGYGYTF	TGTGCCAGCAGTGAAGCGCTTCAAACCCGGGGAGTTGGGTATGGCTACACCTTC
few	-	TRBV7-7	TRBJ1-1	CASSLCLGRGGGIDTEAFF	TGTGCTAGCAGCTTATGCTTGGGCAGGGGCGGTGGTATCGACACTGAAGCTTTCTTT